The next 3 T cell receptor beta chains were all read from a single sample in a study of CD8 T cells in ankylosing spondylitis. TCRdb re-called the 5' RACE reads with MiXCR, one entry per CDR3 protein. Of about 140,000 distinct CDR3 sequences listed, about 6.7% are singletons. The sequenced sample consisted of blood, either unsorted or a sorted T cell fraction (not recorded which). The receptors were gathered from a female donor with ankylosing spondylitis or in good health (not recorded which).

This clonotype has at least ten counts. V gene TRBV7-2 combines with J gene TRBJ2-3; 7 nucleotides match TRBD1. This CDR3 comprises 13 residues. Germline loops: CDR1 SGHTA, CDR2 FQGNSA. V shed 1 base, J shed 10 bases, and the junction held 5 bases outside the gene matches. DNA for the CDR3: TGTGCCAGCAGCTTAGGAGACAGGGCAGCGCAGTATTTT. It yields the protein CASSLGDRAAQYF.

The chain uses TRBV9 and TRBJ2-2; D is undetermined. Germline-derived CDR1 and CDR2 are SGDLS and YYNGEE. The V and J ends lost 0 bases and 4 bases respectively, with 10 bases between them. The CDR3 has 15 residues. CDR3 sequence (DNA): TGTGCCAGCAGCGTAGGGGATATCAGCACCGGGGAGCTGTTTTTT. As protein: CASSVGDISTGELFF.

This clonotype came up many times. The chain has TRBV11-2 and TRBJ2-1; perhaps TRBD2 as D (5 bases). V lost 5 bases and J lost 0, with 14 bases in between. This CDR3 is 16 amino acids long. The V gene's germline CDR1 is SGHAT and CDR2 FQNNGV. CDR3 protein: CASSPPVGSSYNEQFF. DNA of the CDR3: TGTGCCAGCAGCCCCCCGGTTGGGAGCTCCTACAATGAGCAGTTCTTC.